This T cell receptor (beta chain) originates from a study of blood T cell repertoires in COVID-19. Study context: Sites across the United States, Italy and Spain contributed samples from acute and convalescent COVID-19. The cDNA or gDNA used as material had been derived from T cells, B-cell-depleted T cells, or PBMCs.

In the original analysis: From reference gene primer amplification, estimates of nucleated cell counts were derived. The method was immunoSEQ multiplex PCR; TCRdb's version includes in-frame clones alone and lacks a portion of them. V, J and clone size are those of that table, while D and trimming were read from the DNA. Of tens of thousands of clones listed, 76% are singletons. V lost 0 bases and J lost 7, with 16 bases in between. The CDR3 runs to 15 residues. Germline V gene lookup returns CDR1 SGDLS and CDR2 YYNGEE. Input material: peripheral blood. This chain connects TRBV9 to TRBJ1-1; D unclear. The TCR sequence derives from a woman over 75 with acute or convalescent COVID-19. The DNA of the CDR3 is TGTGCCAGCAGCGTAGGAGGTGACTCGGGGATTGAAGCTTTCTTT. Protein product: CASSVGGDSGIEAFF.